The rows below give T cell receptor beta chains drawn from one sample of a study of shared clonotypes between healthy human individuals. Profiling relied on immunoSEQ multiplex PCR, and the TCRdb table lists in-frame clones only, not all of them. The table has about 2.1 million clones, around 93% seen once. Source material: naive CD8+ T cells from PBMCs. These receptors originate from a man in his late teens or twenties in good health. Some clones in this sample may be carry-over from other donors' samples. The CDR3 runs from the conserved cysteine through the conserved F or W. The D gene is left open where the match is weak. Size tells how often a clone was seen (once, few, many) or the class of an expanded clone, and some rows leave it out.

size: NA
D: NA
V: TRBV18
J: TRBJ2-1
CDR3: CASSWGSSYNEQFF
DNA: TGTGCCAGCTCATGGGGAAGCTCCTACAATGAGCAGTTCTTC

size: once
D: NA
V: TRBV14
J: TRBJ2-3
CDR3: CASSQGALGQYF
DNA: TGTGCCAGCAGCCAAGGGGCCCTGGGGCAGTATTTT

size: NA
D: NA
V: TRBV9
J: TRBJ2-2
CDR3: CAPTDPRQHRGAVF
DNA: TGTGCCCCCACAGACCCCAGGCAACACCGGGGAGCTGTTTTT

size: NA
D: TRBD2
V: TRBV28
J: TRBJ2-1
CDR3: CASSLRLAGPYNEQFF
DNA: TGTGCCAGCAGTTTACGCTTAGCGGGTCCTTACAATGAGCAGTTCTTC

size: NA
D: TRBD2
V: TRBV7-9
J: TRBJ2-7
CDR3: CASSPLAGVHYEQYF
DNA: TGTGCCAGCAGCCCTCTAGCGGGAGTTCACTACGAGCAGTACTTC

size: NA
D: TRBD1
V: TRBV27
J: TRBJ2-7
CDR3: CASSSIRQGPFTEQYF
DNA: TGTGCCAGCAGTTCTATACGACAGGGACCCTTCACCGAGCAGTACTTC

size: NA
D: TRBD2
V: TRBV10-3
J: TRBJ2-5
CDR3: CAIGDPGLAGGRETQYF
DNA: TGTGCCATCGGGGATCCCGGACTAGCGGGAGGGCGAGAGACCCAGTACTTC

size: NA
D: NA
V: TRBV28
J: TRBJ1-1
CDR3: CASSLAQGNLNTEAFF
DNA: TGTGCCAGCAGTTTAGCACAGGGCAACCTGAACACTGAAGCTTTCTTT

size: NA
D: NA
V: TRBV5-8
J: TRBJ1-1
CDR3: CSLNLRLEAFF
DNA: TGTTCCCTCAACCTTCGACTTGAAGCTTTCTTT

size: NA
D: TRBD2
V: TRBV6-5
J: TRBJ2-1
CDR3: CASSYGTSGSNEQFF
DNA: TGTGCCAGCAGTTATGGGACTAGCGGGAGTAATGAGCAGTTCTTC

size: NA
D: TRBD1
V: TRBV6-1
J: TRBJ1-1
CDR3: CASSEAWGTARSTEAFF
DNA: TGTGCCAGCAGTGAAGCCTGGGGGACAGCGAGATCCACTGAAGCTTTCTTT

size: few
D: TRBD1
V: TRBV25-1
J: TRBJ1-1
CDR3: CASSWDRNTEAFF
DNA: TGTGCCAGCAGTTGGGACAGAAACACTGAAGCTTTCTTT

size: NA
D: NA
V: TRBV10-1
J: TRBJ1-3
CDR3: CASSERGAGNTIYF
DNA: TGCGCCAGCAGTGAGCGGGGAGCTGGAAACACCATATATTTT

size: NA
D: NA
V: TRBV11-1
J: TRBJ2-1
CDR3: CASSSHRAYNEQFF
DNA: TGTGCCAGCAGCTCGCACAGGGCATACAATGAGCAGTTCTTC

size: NA
D: NA
V: TRBV9
J: TRBJ2-7
CDR3: CASSAGRGLGVYEQYF
DNA: TGTGCCAGCAGCGCCGGCAGAGGGCTGGGGGTGTACGAGCAGTACTTC

size: NA
D: NA
V: TRBV6-6
J: TRBJ2-7
CDR3: CASSSRDTNYEQYF
DNA: TGTGCCAGCAGTTCACGGGACACCAACTACGAGCAGTACTTC